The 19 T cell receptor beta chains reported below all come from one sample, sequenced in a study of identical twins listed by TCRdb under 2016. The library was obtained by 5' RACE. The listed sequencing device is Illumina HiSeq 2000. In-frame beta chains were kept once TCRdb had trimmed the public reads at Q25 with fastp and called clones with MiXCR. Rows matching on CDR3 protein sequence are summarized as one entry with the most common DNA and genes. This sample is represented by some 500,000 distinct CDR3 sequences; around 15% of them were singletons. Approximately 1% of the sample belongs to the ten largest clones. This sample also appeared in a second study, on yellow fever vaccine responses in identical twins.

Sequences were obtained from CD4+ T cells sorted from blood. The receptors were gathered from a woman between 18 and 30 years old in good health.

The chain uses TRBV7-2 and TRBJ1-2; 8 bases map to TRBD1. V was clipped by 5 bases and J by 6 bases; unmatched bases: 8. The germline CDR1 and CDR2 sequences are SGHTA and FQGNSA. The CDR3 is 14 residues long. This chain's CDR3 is CASSPRTGIHGYTF. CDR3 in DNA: TGTGCCAGCAGCCCTCGGACAGGGATCCATGGCTACACCTTC.

CDR3 sequence (DNA): TGCAGTGCTAGAGACGGACAGCGTGAAAACACCATATATTTT. It specifies CSARDGQRENTIYF. The chain combines TRBV20-1 with TRBJ1-3, with a tentative D call TRBD1 (6 bases). The CDR3 runs to 14 residues. Deletions cut 0 bases from V and 6 bases from J, with 12 bases between. CDR1 and CDR2 from the germline V gene are DFQATT and SNEGSKA (reference sequence).

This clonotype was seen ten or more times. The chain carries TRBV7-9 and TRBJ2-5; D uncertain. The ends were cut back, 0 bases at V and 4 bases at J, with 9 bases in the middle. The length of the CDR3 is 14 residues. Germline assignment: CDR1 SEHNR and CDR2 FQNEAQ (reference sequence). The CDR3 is CASSLAVTGETQYF. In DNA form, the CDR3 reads TGTGCCAGCAGCTTAGCAGTCACGGGAGAGACCCAGTACTTC.

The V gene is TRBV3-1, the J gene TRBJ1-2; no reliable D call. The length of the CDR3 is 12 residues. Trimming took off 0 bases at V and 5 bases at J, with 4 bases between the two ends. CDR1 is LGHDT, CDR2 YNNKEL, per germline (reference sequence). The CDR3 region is CASSQEGYGYTF. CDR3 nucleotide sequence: TGTGCCAGCAGCCAAGAAGGTTATGGCTACACCTTC.

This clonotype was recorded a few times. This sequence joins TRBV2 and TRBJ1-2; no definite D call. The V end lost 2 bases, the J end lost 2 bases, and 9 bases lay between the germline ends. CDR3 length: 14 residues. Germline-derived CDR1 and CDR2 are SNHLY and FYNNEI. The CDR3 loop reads CASSENTDNYGYTF. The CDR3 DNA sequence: TGTGCCAGCAGTGAAAATACGGACAACTATGGCTACACCTTC.

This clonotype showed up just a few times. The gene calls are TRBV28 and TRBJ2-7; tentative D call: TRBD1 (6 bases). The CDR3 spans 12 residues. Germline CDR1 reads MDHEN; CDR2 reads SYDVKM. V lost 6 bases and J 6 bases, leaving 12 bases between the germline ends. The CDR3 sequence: CASREQGGEQYF. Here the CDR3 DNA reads TGTGCCAGCAGGGAACAGGGCGGCGAGCAGTACTTC.

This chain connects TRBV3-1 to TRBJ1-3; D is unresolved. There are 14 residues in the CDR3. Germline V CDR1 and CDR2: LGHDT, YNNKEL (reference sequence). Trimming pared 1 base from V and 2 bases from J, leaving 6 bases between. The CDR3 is CASSQAFTGNTIYF. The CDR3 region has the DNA TGTGCCAGCAGCCAAGCCTTCACTGGAAACACCATATATTTT.

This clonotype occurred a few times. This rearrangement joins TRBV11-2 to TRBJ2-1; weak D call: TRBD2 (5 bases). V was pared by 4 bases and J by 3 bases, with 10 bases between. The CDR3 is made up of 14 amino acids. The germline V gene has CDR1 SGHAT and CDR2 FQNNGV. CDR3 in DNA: TGTGCCAGCAGCTCAACTAGAGTCTACAATGAGCAGTTCTTC. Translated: CASSSTRVYNEQFF.

Written as DNA, the CDR3 is TGTGCCGGAAAGACTAGCGGACAAGAGACCCAGTACTTC. Its protein product is CAGKTSGQETQYF. The gene calls are TRBV6-2 or TRBV6-3 and TRBJ2-5, with 9 bases aligning to TRBD2. Germline trimming cut 11 bases from V and 2 bases from J; bases unmatched to any gene: 6. This CDR3 region has 13 residues. CDR1 and CDR2 (germline): MNHEY, SVGEGT.

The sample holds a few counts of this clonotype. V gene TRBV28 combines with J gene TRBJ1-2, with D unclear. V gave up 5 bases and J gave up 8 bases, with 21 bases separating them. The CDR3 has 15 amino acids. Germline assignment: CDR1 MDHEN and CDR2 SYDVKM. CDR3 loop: CASSLLPGFMGGYTF. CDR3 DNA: TGTGCCAGCAGTCTACTTCCCGGGTTCATGGGGGGCTACACCTTC.

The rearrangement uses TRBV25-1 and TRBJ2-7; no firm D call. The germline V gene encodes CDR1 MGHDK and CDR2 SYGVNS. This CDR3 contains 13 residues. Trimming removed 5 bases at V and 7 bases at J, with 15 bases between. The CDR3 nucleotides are TGTGCCAGCAGTCTGTCAGGAACTAAGGAGCAGTACTTC. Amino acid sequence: CASSLSGTKEQYF.

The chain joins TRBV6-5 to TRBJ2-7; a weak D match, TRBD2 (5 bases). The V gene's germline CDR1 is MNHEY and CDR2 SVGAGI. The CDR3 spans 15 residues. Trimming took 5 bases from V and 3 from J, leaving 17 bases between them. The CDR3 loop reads CASSNNGPRGYEQYF. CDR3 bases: TGTGCCAGCAGTAACAATGGGCCCCGGGGCTACGAGCAGTACTTC.

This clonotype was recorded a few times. DNA for the CDR3: TGTGCCAGCAGCCACCGGGACTGGAGCTCCTACGAGCAGTACTTC. This gives the protein CASSHRDWSSYEQYF. The V call is TRBV3-1, the J call TRBJ2-7; a possible D gene is TRBD2 (6 bases). Between the trimmed V and J ends, which lost 3 bases and 0 bases, there was a span of 12 bases. The CDR3 is 15 residues long. Germline lookup yields CDR1 LGHDT and CDR2 YNNKEL (reference sequence).

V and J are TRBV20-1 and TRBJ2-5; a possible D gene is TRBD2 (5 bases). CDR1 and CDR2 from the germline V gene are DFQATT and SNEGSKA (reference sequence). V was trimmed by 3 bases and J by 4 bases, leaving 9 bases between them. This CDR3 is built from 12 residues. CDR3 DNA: TGCAGTGCTAGCGGGATGGGAGAGACCCAGTACTTC. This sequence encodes CSASGMGETQYF.

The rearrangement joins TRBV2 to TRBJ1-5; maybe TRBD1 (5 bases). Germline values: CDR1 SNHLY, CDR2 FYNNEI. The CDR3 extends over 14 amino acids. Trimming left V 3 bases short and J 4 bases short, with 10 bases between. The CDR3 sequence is CASSEVTGNQPQHF. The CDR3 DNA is TGTGCCAGCAGTGAGGTTACAGGAAATCAGCCCCAGCATTTT.

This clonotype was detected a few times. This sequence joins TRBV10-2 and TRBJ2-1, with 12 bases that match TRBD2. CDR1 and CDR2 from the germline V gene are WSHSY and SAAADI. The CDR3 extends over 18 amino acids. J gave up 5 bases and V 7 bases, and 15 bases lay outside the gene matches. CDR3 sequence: CASTNGTSGLPFDNEQFF. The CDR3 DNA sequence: TGCGCCAGCACCAACGGGACTAGCGGGCTGCCCTTTGACAATGAGCAGTTCTTC.

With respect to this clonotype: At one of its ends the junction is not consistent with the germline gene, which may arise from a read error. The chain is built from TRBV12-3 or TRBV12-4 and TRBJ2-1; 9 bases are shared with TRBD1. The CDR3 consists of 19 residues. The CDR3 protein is CASCFLMGLGDRVHNEQFF. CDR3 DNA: TGTGCCAGCTGTTTTCTAATGGGTCTCGGGGACAGGGTCCACAATGAGCAGTTCTTC.

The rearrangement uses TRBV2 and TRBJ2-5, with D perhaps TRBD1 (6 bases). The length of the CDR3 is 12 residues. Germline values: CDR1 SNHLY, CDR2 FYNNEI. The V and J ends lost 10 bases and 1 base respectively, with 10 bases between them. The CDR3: CAIADSQETQYF. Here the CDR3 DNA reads TGTGCCATCGCGGACAGCCAAGAGACCCAGTACTTC.

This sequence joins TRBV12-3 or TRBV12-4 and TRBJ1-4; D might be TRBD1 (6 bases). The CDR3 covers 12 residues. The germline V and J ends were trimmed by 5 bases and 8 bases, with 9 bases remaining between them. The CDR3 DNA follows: TGTGCCAGCAGTGGAACAGGGGAAAAACTGTTTTTT. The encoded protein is CASSGTGEKLFF.